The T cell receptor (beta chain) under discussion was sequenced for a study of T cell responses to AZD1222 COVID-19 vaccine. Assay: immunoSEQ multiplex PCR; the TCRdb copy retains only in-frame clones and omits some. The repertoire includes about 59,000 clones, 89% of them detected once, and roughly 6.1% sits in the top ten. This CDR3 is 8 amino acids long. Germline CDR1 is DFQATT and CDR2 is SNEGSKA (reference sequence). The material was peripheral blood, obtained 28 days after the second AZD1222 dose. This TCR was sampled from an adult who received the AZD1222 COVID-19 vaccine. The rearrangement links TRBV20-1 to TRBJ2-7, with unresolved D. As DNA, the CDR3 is TGCAGTGACGAATGCCAAATGGTC. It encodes CSDECQMV.